These T cell receptor beta chains were read from a single sample in a study of T cells after yellow fever vaccination. A single record per CDR3 protein comes from TCRdb applying MiXCR to the 5' RACE reads. The table has 200,000 or so distinct CDR3 sequences, approximately 6.7% seen once. Sequencing was performed on CD4+ T cells sorted from PBMCs, taken on the day of the yellow fever booster vaccination. The receptor source for this set is a man aged 30 to 45 who received the YFV17D yellow fever vaccine. The CDR3 runs from the conserved cysteine through the conserved F or W. The order of the fields is clone size, V gene, CDR3 length, J gene, D gene, CDR3 protein, CDR3 DNA. The D gene is left open where the match is weak. Size is omitted from some rows. Given values are once, few, many or a class for expanded clones.

clone_size: many; v_call: TRBV18; cdr3_length: 12; j_call: TRBJ2-2; d_call: .; cdr3_aa: CASPSNTGELFF; cdr3_nt: TGTGCCAGCCCGTCGAACACCGGGGAGCTGTTTTTT
clone_size: .; v_call: TRBV20-1; cdr3_length: 14; j_call: TRBJ2-7; d_call: .; cdr3_aa: CSARDLRDNYEQYF; cdr3_nt: TGCAGTGCTAGAGACCTACGGGACAACTACGAGCAGTACTTC
clone_size: few; v_call: TRBV12-3/TRBV12-4; cdr3_length: 13; j_call: TRBJ1-3; d_call: .; cdr3_aa: CASGVLLGNTIYF; cdr3_nt: TGTGCCAGCGGAGTGCTCTTGGGAAACACCATATATTTT
clone_size: few; v_call: TRBV10-2; cdr3_length: 12; j_call: TRBJ2-7; d_call: .; cdr3_aa: CASSEGRNEQYF; cdr3_nt: TGCGCCAGCAGTGAAGGCCGGAACGAGCAGTACTTC
clone_size: many; v_call: TRBV5-1; cdr3_length: 15; j_call: TRBJ2-7; d_call: .; cdr3_aa: CASSLLVPGSYEQYF; cdr3_nt: TGCGCCAGCAGCTTGTTGGTCCCGGGCTCCTACGAGCAGTACTTC
clone_size: few; v_call: TRBV23-1; cdr3_length: 14; j_call: TRBJ2-7; d_call: TRBD2; cdr3_aa: CASSQWEGRYEQYF; cdr3_nt: TGCGCCAGCAGTCAGTGGGAGGGCCGGTACGAGCAGTACTTC
clone_size: few; v_call: TRBV6-2/TRBV6-3; cdr3_length: 13; j_call: TRBJ2-5; d_call: .; cdr3_aa: CASKTRYQETQYF; cdr3_nt: TGTGCCAGCAAGACAAGGTACCAAGAGACCCAGTACTTC
clone_size: .; v_call: TRBV7-8; cdr3_length: 15; j_call: TRBJ2-2; d_call: TRBD2; cdr3_aa: CASSPAGGLAGELFF; cdr3_nt: TGTGCCAGCAGTCCTGCGGGGGGTTTAGCCGGGGAGCTGTTTTTT
clone_size: .; v_call: TRBV7-3; cdr3_length: 15; j_call: TRBJ2-7; d_call: TRBD1; cdr3_aa: CASSLDGTGVNVQYF; cdr3_nt: TGTGCCAGCAGCTTAGATGGGACAGGAGTTAATGTGCAGTACTTC
clone_size: once; v_call: TRBV5-4; cdr3_length: 14; j_call: TRBJ2-7; d_call: TRBD2; cdr3_aa: CASSLGTSGVEQYF; cdr3_nt: TGTGCCAGCAGCTTGGGAACTAGCGGAGTTGAGCAGTACTTC
clone_size: many; v_call: TRBV24-1; cdr3_length: 14; j_call: TRBJ2-5; d_call: .; cdr3_aa: CATSDSAEQETQYF; cdr3_nt: TGTGCCACCAGTGATTCGGCAGAACAAGAGACCCAGTACTTC
clone_size: many; v_call: TRBV12-3/TRBV12-4; cdr3_length: 14; j_call: TRBJ2-2; d_call: .; cdr3_aa: CASSLSAGTGELFF; cdr3_nt: TGTGCCAGCAGTTTAAGTGCAGGAACCGGGGAGCTGTTTTTT
clone_size: many; v_call: TRBV12-3/TRBV12-4; cdr3_length: 16; j_call: TRBJ2-5; d_call: TRBD2; cdr3_aa: CASSFSRGGPQETQYF; cdr3_nt: TGTGCCAGCAGTTTCAGTCGGGGGGGTCCACAAGAGACCCAGTACTTC
clone_size: few; v_call: TRBV19; cdr3_length: 13; j_call: TRBJ2-1; d_call: .; cdr3_aa: CASSILIYNEQFF; cdr3_nt: TGTGCCAGTAGTATTTTAATATACAATGAGCAGTTCTTC
clone_size: few; v_call: TRBV5-5; cdr3_length: 14; j_call: TRBJ2-5; d_call: TRBD1; cdr3_aa: CASSSRQGAVTQYF; cdr3_nt: TGTGCCAGCAGCTCTCGACAGGGGGCGGTGACCCAGTACTTC
clone_size: few; v_call: TRBV9; cdr3_length: 16; j_call: TRBJ2-2; d_call: .; cdr3_aa: CASSTRQTPATGELFF; cdr3_nt: TGTGCCAGCAGCACCCGACAAACTCCGGCCACCGGGGAGCTGTTTTTT
clone_size: .; v_call: TRBV5-1; cdr3_length: 14; j_call: TRBJ2-5; d_call: .; cdr3_aa: CASSVYGAGETQYF; cdr3_nt: TGCGCCAGCAGCGTGTATGGGGCGGGAGAGACCCAGTACTTC
clone_size: many; v_call: TRBV20-1; cdr3_length: 13; j_call: TRBJ2-3; d_call: .; cdr3_aa: CSASQGSTDTQYF; cdr3_nt: TGCAGTGCTAGCCAGGGGAGCACAGATACGCAGTATTTT
clone_size: many; v_call: TRBV20-1; cdr3_length: 12; j_call: TRBJ2-2; d_call: .; cdr3_aa: CSARDGPGELFF; cdr3_nt: TGCAGTGCTAGAGACGGGCCCGGGGAGCTGTTTTTT
clone_size: many; v_call: TRBV9; cdr3_length: 15; j_call: TRBJ2-1; d_call: TRBD2; cdr3_aa: CASSVGSSGNNEQFF; cdr3_nt: TGTGCCAGCAGCGTAGGGTCTAGCGGGAACAATGAGCAGTTCTTC
clone_size: .; v_call: TRBV12-3/TRBV12-4; cdr3_length: 19; j_call: TRBJ2-6; d_call: .; cdr3_aa: CASRASTWATSLGANVLTF; cdr3_nt: TGTGCCAGCAGAGCCTCCACATGGGCTACCTCTCTGGGGGCCAACGTCCTGACTTTC
clone_size: many; v_call: TRBV29-1; cdr3_length: 13; j_call: TRBJ2-5; d_call: .; cdr3_aa: CSVEYGAGETQYF; cdr3_nt: TGCAGCGTTGAATACGGGGCCGGAGAGACCCAGTACTTC
clone_size: few; v_call: TRBV28; cdr3_length: 13; j_call: TRBJ2-4; d_call: TRBD1; cdr3_aa: CASRDRAKNIQYF; cdr3_nt: TGTGCCAGCCGGGACAGGGCGAAAAACATTCAGTACTTC
clone_size: .; v_call: TRBV14; cdr3_length: 15; j_call: TRBJ2-7; d_call: TRBD1; cdr3_aa: CASSHRTGALGEQYF; cdr3_nt: TGTGCCAGCAGCCACCGGACAGGGGCCCTGGGCGAGCAGTACTTC
clone_size: many; v_call: TRBV7-2; cdr3_length: 13; j_call: TRBJ2-3; d_call: .; cdr3_aa: CASSPSHTDTQYF; cdr3_nt: TGTGCCAGCAGCCCCAGCCACACAGATACGCAGTATTTT
clone_size: .; v_call: TRBV10-3; cdr3_length: 12; j_call: TRBJ2-1; d_call: .; cdr3_aa: CAIRGVSNEQFF; cdr3_nt: TGTGCCATCAGAGGGGTTAGCAATGAGCAGTTCTTC
clone_size: many; v_call: TRBV10-3; cdr3_length: 15; j_call: TRBJ1-6; d_call: .; cdr3_aa: CAIRTGGSDNSPLHF; cdr3_nt: TGTGCCATCAGGACAGGAGGGAGCGATAATTCACCCCTCCACTTT
clone_size: .; v_call: TRBV6-2/TRBV6-3; cdr3_length: 16; j_call: TRBJ2-5; d_call: .; cdr3_aa: CASSYTIGTSERTQYF; cdr3_nt: TGTGCCAGCAGTTACACTATCGGGACGTCCGAAAGGACCCAGTACTTC
clone_size: few; v_call: TRBV7-9; cdr3_length: 14; j_call: TRBJ1-1; d_call: .; cdr3_aa: CASSPRAGYTEAFF; cdr3_nt: TGTGCCAGCAGCCCCCGGGCTGGATACACTGAAGCTTTCTTT
clone_size: many; v_call: TRBV9; cdr3_length: 13; j_call: TRBJ2-1; d_call: .; cdr3_aa: CASSPSPLREQFF; cdr3_nt: TGTGCCAGCAGCCCCAGCCCCCTCCGGGAGCAGTTCTTC
clone_size: .; v_call: TRBV6-1; cdr3_length: 15; j_call: TRBJ2-1; d_call: .; cdr3_aa: CASTPGAGTYNEQFF; cdr3_nt: TGTGCCAGCACTCCTGGTGCGGGTACCTACAATGAGCAGTTCTTC
clone_size: .; v_call: TRBV6-1; cdr3_length: 15; j_call: TRBJ2-1; d_call: TRBD2; cdr3_aa: CASSEALMPGGEQFF; cdr3_nt: TGTGCCAGCAGTGAAGCCCTAATGCCGGGGGGTGAGCAGTTCTTC
clone_size: few; v_call: TRBV4-1; cdr3_length: 15; j_call: TRBJ1-1; d_call: .; cdr3_aa: CASSHAGRRNTEAFF; cdr3_nt: TGCGCCAGCAGCCATGCGGGACGCAGGAACACTGAAGCTTTCTTT
clone_size: .; v_call: TRBV6-5; cdr3_length: 14; j_call: TRBJ1-1; d_call: .; cdr3_aa: CASRHTGRGAEAFF; cdr3_nt: TGTGCCAGCAGACACACAGGGAGGGGTGCTGAAGCTTTCTTT
clone_size: many; v_call: TRBV9; cdr3_length: 14; j_call: TRBJ1-1; d_call: .; cdr3_aa: CASSVASANTEAFF; cdr3_nt: TGTGCCAGCAGCGTAGCGTCAGCGAACACTGAAGCTTTCTTT
clone_size: .; v_call: TRBV11-2; cdr3_length: 12; j_call: TRBJ2-1; d_call: .; cdr3_aa: CASILSRVEQFF; cdr3_nt: TGTGCCAGCATCCTGTCTAGGGTCGAGCAGTTCTTC
clone_size: few; v_call: TRBV19; cdr3_length: 14; j_call: TRBJ2-5; d_call: .; cdr3_aa: CASSIRGAQETQYF; cdr3_nt: TGTGCCAGTAGTATACGGGGGGCTCAAGAGACCCAGTACTTC
clone_size: few; v_call: TRBV12-3/TRBV12-4; cdr3_length: 12; j_call: TRBJ1-2; d_call: .; cdr3_aa: CASSLDKGGYTF; cdr3_nt: TGTGCCAGCAGTTTAGATAAGGGTGGCTACACCTTC
clone_size: .; v_call: TRBV24-1; cdr3_length: 16; j_call: TRBJ2-1; d_call: .; cdr3_aa: CATSDLRRGHDNEQFF; cdr3_nt: TGTGCCACCAGTGATTTACGTCGGGGGCACGACAATGAGCAGTTCTTC
clone_size: many; v_call: TRBV5-4; cdr3_length: 15; j_call: TRBJ2-2; d_call: .; cdr3_aa: CASSLRSGNTGELFF; cdr3_nt: TGTGCCAGCAGCTTACGTAGCGGGAACACCGGGGAGCTGTTTTTT
clone_size: few; v_call: TRBV7-2; cdr3_length: 15; j_call: TRBJ2-7; d_call: .; cdr3_aa: CASSPRFTVTYEQYF; cdr3_nt: TGTGCCAGCAGCCCTCGCTTTACAGTTACCTACGAGCAGTACTTC
clone_size: few; v_call: TRBV6-2/TRBV6-3; cdr3_length: 16; j_call: TRBJ1-5; d_call: .; cdr3_aa: CASTQPSGGGGQPQHF; cdr3_nt: TGTGCCAGCACCCAACCCTCGGGAGGGGGGGGGCAGCCCCAGCATTTT
clone_size: .; v_call: TRBV5-4; cdr3_length: 13; j_call: TRBJ2-7; d_call: .; cdr3_aa: CAMGGDKPYEQYF; cdr3_nt: TGTGCCATGGGTGGCGACAAACCCTACGAGCAGTACTTC
clone_size: .; v_call: TRBV2; cdr3_length: 16; j_call: TRBJ2-1; d_call: TRBD1; cdr3_aa: CASRDRGPATINEQFF; cdr3_nt: TGTGCCAGCAGGGACAGGGGGCCCGCTACTATCAATGAGCAGTTCTTC
clone_size: .; v_call: TRBV27; cdr3_length: 14; j_call: TRBJ2-7; d_call: .; cdr3_aa: CASSLFGGSYEQYF; cdr3_nt: TGTGCCAGCAGTTTATTCGGGGGTTCCTACGAGCAGTACTTC
clone_size: .; v_call: TRBV15; cdr3_length: 16; j_call: TRBJ2-3; d_call: .; cdr3_aa: CATSRGGRVRTDTQYF; cdr3_nt: TGTGCCACCAGCAGAGGCGGGCGAGTCCGCACAGATACGCAGTATTTT
clone_size: many; v_call: TRBV4-3; cdr3_length: 15; j_call: TRBJ1-2; d_call: .; cdr3_aa: CASSQVGKRRYGYTF; cdr3_nt: TGCGCCAGCAGCCAAGTCGGGAAAAGACGCTATGGCTACACCTTC
clone_size: few; v_call: TRBV5-1; cdr3_length: 15; j_call: TRBJ2-7; d_call: TRBD1; cdr3_aa: CASRRYGTGSYEQYF; cdr3_nt: TGCGCCAGCAGACGGTACGGGACAGGATCCTACGAGCAGTACTTC
clone_size: few; v_call: TRBV18; cdr3_length: 15; j_call: TRBJ1-2; d_call: .; cdr3_aa: CASSPPVKGDYGYTF; cdr3_nt: TGTGCCAGCTCACCACCAGTAAAGGGGGACTATGGCTACACCTTC
clone_size: .; v_call: TRBV15; cdr3_length: 14; j_call: TRBJ2-7; d_call: .; cdr3_aa: CATSRQGSRGEQYF; cdr3_nt: TGTGCCACCAGCAGACAGGGCTCCCGGGGGGAGCAGTACTTC
clone_size: .; v_call: TRBV20-1; cdr3_length: 17; j_call: TRBJ2-6; d_call: .; cdr3_aa: CSAPQSARLSGANVLTF; cdr3_nt: TGCAGTGCCCCCCAAAGCGCCCGCCTCTCTGGGGCCAACGTCCTGACTTTC
clone_size: many; v_call: TRBV4-3; cdr3_length: 14; j_call: TRBJ2-2; d_call: .; cdr3_aa: CASSQDSGTGELFF; cdr3_nt: TGCGCCAGCAGCCAAGATTCGGGCACCGGGGAGCTGTTTTTT
clone_size: .; v_call: TRBV18; cdr3_length: 17; j_call: TRBJ2-3; d_call: TRBD2; cdr3_aa: CASSPRTSGDFADTQYF; cdr3_nt: TGTGCCAGCTCACCAAGGACTAGCGGAGACTTTGCAGATACGCAGTATTTT
clone_size: few; v_call: TRBV4-3; cdr3_length: 15; j_call: TRBJ2-1; d_call: TRBD1; cdr3_aa: CASSQTGTGRFGQFF; cdr3_nt: TGCGCCAGCAGCCAGACCGGGACAGGGAGGTTCGGGCAGTTCTTC